These T cell receptor beta chains were read from a single sample in a study of regulatory T cells in long-lasting Graves disease. TCRdb re-derived calls from the multiplex PCR reads in MiXCR, one entry per CDR3 protein. The table records roughly 490,000 distinct CDR3 sequences, approximately 23% of them present only once. Specimen: peripheral blood mononuclear cells (PBMCs), collected when the disease was refractory, from a patient treated with antithyroid drugs. All receptors derive from a female donor with Graves disease. The CDR3 runs from the conserved cysteine through the conserved F or W. The order of the fields is clone size, J gene, D gene, V gene, CDR3 protein, CDR3 DNA. The D gene is left open where the match is weak. Size is stated for part of the rows, as once, few or many counts, or as a class when the clone is expanded.

many	TRBJ1-2	.	TRBV7-8	CASSPPRAWNYGYTF	TGTGCCAGCAGCCCCCCTCGTGCCTGGAACTATGGCTACACCTTC
many	TRBJ2-5	.	TRBV6-1	CASTTQTQETQYF	TGTGCCAGCACCACCCAAACCCAAGAGACCCAGTACTTC
.	TRBJ2-2	.	TRBV19	CASLKTRDLTNTGELFF	TGTGCCAGCCTTAAAACTCGAGATCTAACTAACACCGGGGAGCTGTTTTTT
.	TRBJ1-1	TRBD1	TRBV25-1	CASSPPGQGSTEAFF	TGTGCCAGCAGTCCTCCGGGACAGGGTTCGACTGAAGCTTTCTTT
.	TRBJ1-2	.	TRBV15	CATSGERRASYGYTF	TGTGCCACCAGCGGGGAGCGACGGGCCTCGTATGGCTACACCTTC
.	TRBJ2-5	TRBD1	TRBV9	CASSVGRGLGETQYF	TGTGCCAGCAGCGTAGGCAGGGGGCTGGGAGAGACCCAGTACTTC
.	TRBJ1-3	.	TRBV5-1	CASSPGPENTIYF	TGCGCCAGCAGCCCCGGCCCAGAAAACACCATATATTTT
.	TRBJ1-3	TRBD1	TRBV3-1	CASSQADRQDTIYF	TGTGCCAGCAGCCAAGCGGACAGGCAGGACACCATATATTTT
many	TRBJ1-2	TRBD1	TRBV6-1	CASRLTGGDNYGYTF	TGTGCCAGCAGGCTCACAGGGGGCGATAACTATGGCTACACCTTC
few	TRBJ1-5	.	TRBV28	CASRAYSNQPQHF	TGTGCCAGCCGGGCATATAGCAATCAGCCCCAGCATTTT
few	TRBJ2-7	TRBD2	TRBV5-4	CASSPTSGRGLDEQYF	TGTGCCAGCAGCCCCACTAGCGGGAGAGGGTTGGACGAGCAGTACTTC
many	TRBJ1-5	.	TRBV12-3/TRBV12-4	CASSPSGGRSNQPQHF	TGTGCCAGCAGTCCCTCTGGGGGTCGTAGCAATCAGCCCCAGCATTTT
many	TRBJ2-7	TRBD1	TRBV28	CASSLQGVTYEQYF	TGTGCCAGCAGTTTGCAGGGGGTGACCTACGAGCAGTACTTC
.	TRBJ2-7	.	TRBV18	CASSTSRDASYEQYF	TGTGCCAGCTCTACGTCCCGGGACGCGTCCTACGAGCAGTACTTC
few	TRBJ2-6	.	TRBV5-1	CASSLAPRGGGANVLTF	TGCGCCAGCAGCTTGGCCCCCCGGGGTGGGGGAGCCAACGTCCTGACTTTC
many	TRBJ1-5	TRBD1	TRBV30	CAWSPWDRARQPQHF	TGTGCCTGGAGTCCCTGGGACAGGGCCAGGCAGCCCCAGCATTTT
many	TRBJ2-7	TRBD1	TRBV28	CASSFPGQGDSYEQYF	TGTGCCAGCAGTTTCCCCGGCCAGGGGGACTCCTACGAGCAGTACTTC
few	TRBJ1-2	.	TRBV29-1	CSVEGLESGYTF	TGCAGCGTTGAGGGACTTGAAAGTGGCTACACCTTC
few	TRBJ2-2	TRBD1	TRBV6-2/TRBV6-3	CASSRDPVMGQGATGELFF	TGTGCCAGCAGCCGGGATCCGGTGATGGGACAGGGGGCCACCGGGGAGCTGTTTTTT
.	TRBJ1-4	TRBD1	TRBV30	CAFTPGQGALNEKLFF	TGTGCCTTCACCCCGGGACAGGGGGCCCTTAATGAAAAACTGTTTTTT
many	TRBJ1-3	.	TRBV12-3/TRBV12-4	CASSDPSSGNTIYF	TGTGCCAGCAGCGATCCGAGCTCTGGAAACACCATATATTTT
.	TRBJ1-1	.	TRBV6-1	CASRHETGTEAFF	TGTGCCAGCAGACACGAGACAGGCACTGAAGCTTTCTTT
.	TRBJ1-1	.	TRBV11-2	CASRPGTTNTEAFF	TGTGCCAGCAGACCCGGGACAACGAACACTGAAGCTTTCTTT
.	TRBJ1-1	TRBD1	TRBV24-1	CATSDGQGAPEAFF	TGTGCCACCAGTGATGGACAGGGGGCCCCTGAAGCTTTCTTT
.	TRBJ2-2	.	TRBV7-2	CASSLNGGRGDTGELFF	TGTGCCAGCAGCTTAAACGGGGGCAGAGGGGACACCGGGGAGCTGTTTTTT
many	TRBJ2-7	TRBD2	TRBV7-2	CASSQGLASRGEQYF	TGTGCCAGCAGCCAGGGACTAGCCTCCCGCGGGGAGCAGTACTTC
.	TRBJ1-1	.	TRBV5-1	CASSAVGQPGTEAFF	TGTGCCAGCAGCGCGGTTGGACAGCCCGGGACTGAAGCTTTCTTT
few	TRBJ1-5	TRBD1	TRBV30	CAWTQGSFLNQPQHF	TGTGCCTGGACACAGGGGAGTTTCCTTAATCAGCCCCAGCATTTT
many	TRBJ1-2	TRBD1	TRBV6-1	CASSSGTGGMESGYTF	TGTGCCAGCAGCTCCGGGACAGGGGGGATGGAAAGTGGCTACACCTTC
.	TRBJ2-7	.	TRBV4-1	CASSQPRRSYEQYF	TGCGCCAGCAGCCAACCCAGAAGGTCCTACGAGCAGTACTTC
.	TRBJ2-1	.	TRBV12-3/TRBV12-4	CASTDYSYNEQFF	TGTGCCAGCACTGACTACTCCTACAATGAGCAGTTCTTC
.	TRBJ1-1	.	TRBV5-5	CASSLDSANTEAFF	TGTGCCAGCAGCTTGGACAGTGCGAACACTGAAGCTTTCTTT
few	TRBJ1-6	.	TRBV4-1	CASSQQGEDNSPLHF	TGCGCCAGCAGCCAGCAGGGAGAGGACAATTCACCCCTCCACTTT
many	TRBJ1-2	.	TRBV20-1	CSARWEAGYTF	TGCAGTGCTAGATGGGAAGCAGGCTACACCTTC
many	TRBJ2-5	TRBD2	TRBV7-8	CASSSSGAKETQYF	TGTGCCAGCAGCTCTAGCGGGGCAAAAGAGACCCAGTACTTC
many	TRBJ2-7	.	TRBV28	CASTFVESTYEQYF	TGTGCCAGCACCTTTGTGGAGTCGACCTACGAGCAGTACTTC